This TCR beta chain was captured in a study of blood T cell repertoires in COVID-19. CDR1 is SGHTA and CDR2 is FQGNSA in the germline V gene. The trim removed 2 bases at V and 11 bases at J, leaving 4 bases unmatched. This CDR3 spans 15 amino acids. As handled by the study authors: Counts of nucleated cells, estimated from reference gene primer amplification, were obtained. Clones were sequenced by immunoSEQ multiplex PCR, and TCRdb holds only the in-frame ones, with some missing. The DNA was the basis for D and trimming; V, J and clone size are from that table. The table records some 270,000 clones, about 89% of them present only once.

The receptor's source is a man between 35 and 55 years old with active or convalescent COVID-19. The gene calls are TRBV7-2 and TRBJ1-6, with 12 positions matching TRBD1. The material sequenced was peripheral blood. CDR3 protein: CASSLKGQGAAPLHF. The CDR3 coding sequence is TGTGCCAGCAGCTTAAAGGGACAGGGGGCTGCACCCCTCCACTTT.